This T cell receptor (beta chain) originates from a study of blood T cell repertoires in COVID-19. Study summary: Acute and convalescent COVID-19 samples came from the United States, Italy and Spain. In each case, the material was cDNA or gDNA derived from T cells, B-cell-depleted T cells, or PBMCs.

Original handling: Nucleated cell number was recorded as an estimate derived from reference gene primer amplification. Clones were read by immunoSEQ multiplex PCR, and TCRdb kept only the in-frame ones, dropping some. V, J and clone size are those of that table, while D and trimming were read from the DNA. Of fewer than 300,000 clones listed, roughly 88% are singletons. This CDR3 has 15 residues. Trimming removed 4 bases from V and 2 bases from J, with 14 bases in between. Looked up from germline, CDR1 is MGHRA and CDR2 is YSYEKL. The specimen sequenced was PBMCs or T cells enriched from blood (not recorded which). The chain links TRBV4-1 to TRBJ1-1; D is uncertain. This TCR derives from a woman aged 30 to 39 who had recovered from COVID-19. This chain's CDR3 is CASSRPEEGNTEAFF. The CDR3 DNA follows: TGCGCCAGCAGCCGCCCCGAGGAGGGAAACACTGAAGCTTTCTTT.